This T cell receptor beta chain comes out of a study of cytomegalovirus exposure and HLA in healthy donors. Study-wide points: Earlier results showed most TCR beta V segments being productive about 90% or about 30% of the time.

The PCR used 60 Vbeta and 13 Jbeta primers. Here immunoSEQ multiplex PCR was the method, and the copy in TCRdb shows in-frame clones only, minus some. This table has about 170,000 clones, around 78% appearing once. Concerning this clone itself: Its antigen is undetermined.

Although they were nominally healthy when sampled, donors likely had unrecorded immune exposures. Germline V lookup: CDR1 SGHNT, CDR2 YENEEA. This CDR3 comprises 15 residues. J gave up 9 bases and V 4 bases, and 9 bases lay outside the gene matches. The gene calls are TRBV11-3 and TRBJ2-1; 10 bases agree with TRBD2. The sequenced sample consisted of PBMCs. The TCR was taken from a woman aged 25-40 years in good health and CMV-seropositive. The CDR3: CASSSASGGNGEQFF. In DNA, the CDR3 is TGTGCCAGCAGCTCCGCTAGCGGGGGTAATGGTGAGCAGTTCTTC.